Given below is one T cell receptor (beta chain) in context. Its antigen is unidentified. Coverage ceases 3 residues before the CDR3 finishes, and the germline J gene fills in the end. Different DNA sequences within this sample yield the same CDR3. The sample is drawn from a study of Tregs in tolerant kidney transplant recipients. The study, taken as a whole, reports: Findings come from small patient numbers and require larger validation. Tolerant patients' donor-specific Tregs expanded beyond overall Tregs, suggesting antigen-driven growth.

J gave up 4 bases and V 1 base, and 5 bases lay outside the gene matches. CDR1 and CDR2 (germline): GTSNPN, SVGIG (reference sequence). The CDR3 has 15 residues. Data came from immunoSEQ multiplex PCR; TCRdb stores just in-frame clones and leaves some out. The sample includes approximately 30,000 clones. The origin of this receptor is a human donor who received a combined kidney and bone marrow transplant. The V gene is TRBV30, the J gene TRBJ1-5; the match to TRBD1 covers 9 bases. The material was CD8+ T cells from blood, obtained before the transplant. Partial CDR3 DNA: TGTGCCTGGAGTGCGGGACAGGGTGGTAATCAGCCC. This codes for CAWSAGQGGNQP. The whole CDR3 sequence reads CAWSAGQGGNQPQHF.